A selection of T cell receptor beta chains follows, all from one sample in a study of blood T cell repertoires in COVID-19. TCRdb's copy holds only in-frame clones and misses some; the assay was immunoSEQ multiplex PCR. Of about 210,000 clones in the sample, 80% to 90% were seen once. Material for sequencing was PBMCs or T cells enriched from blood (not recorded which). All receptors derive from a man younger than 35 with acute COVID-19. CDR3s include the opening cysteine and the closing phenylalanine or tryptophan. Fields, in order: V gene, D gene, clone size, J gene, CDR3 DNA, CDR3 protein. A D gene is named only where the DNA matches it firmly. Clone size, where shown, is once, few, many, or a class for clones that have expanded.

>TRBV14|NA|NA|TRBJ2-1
TGTGCCAGCAGCCAGCCCCTTAGCGGAGGCTACAATGAGCAGTTCTTC
CASSQPLSGGYNEQFF
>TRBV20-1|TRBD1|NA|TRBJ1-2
TGCAGTGCTAGTGGGACAGTCTCCTATGGCTACACCTTC
CSASGTVSYGYTF
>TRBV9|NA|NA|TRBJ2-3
TGTGCCAGCAGCGGGCTGGCGGGCGGCACAGATACGCAGTATTTT
CASSGLAGGTDTQYF
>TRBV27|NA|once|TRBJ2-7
TGTGCCAGCAGTCCGGTATCCTCCTACGAGCAGTACTTC
CASSPVSSYEQYF
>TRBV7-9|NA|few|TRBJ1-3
TGTGCCAGCAGCTCTAAGACAGGACTTTCCTCCTCTGGAAACACCATATATTTT
CASSSKTGLSSSGNTIYF
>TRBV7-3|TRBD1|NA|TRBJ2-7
TGTGCCAGCAGGGGGCAGGGGGACTACGAGCAGTACTTC
CASRGQGDYEQYF
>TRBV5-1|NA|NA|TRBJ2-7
TGCGCCAGCGATAGCGCGGGTCGGCGCTCCTACGAGCAGTACTTC
CASDSAGRRSYEQYF
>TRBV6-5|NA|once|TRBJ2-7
TGTGCCAGCATAAACCTTGGGGGAGGAAACGAGCAGTACTTC
CASINLGGGNEQYF
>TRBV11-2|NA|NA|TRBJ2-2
TGTGCCAGCAGCCCACGGCTCGTGGGCGTCACCGGGGAGCTGTTTTTT
CASSPRLVGVTGELFF
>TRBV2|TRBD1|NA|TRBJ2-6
TGTGCCAACGACAGGGGTAGCTCTGGGGCCAACGTCCTGACTTTC
CANDRGSSGANVLTF
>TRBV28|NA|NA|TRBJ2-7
TGTGCCAGCAGATCGGCGGACTATCGGTACGAGCAGTACTTC
CASRSADYRYEQYF
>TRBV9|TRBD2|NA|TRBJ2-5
TGTGCCAGCAGCGCGCGGGGGAATCAAGAGACCCAGTACTTC
CASSARGNQETQYF
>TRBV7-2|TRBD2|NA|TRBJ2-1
TGTGCCAGCCGTGAAGGGACTAGCGGTTACAATGAGCAGTTCTTC
CASREGTSGYNEQFF
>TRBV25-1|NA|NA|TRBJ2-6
TGTGCCAGCAGCCCTTCCGGCGTCCTGACTTTC
CASSPSGVLTF
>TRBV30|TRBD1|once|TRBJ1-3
TGTGCCTGGATCGTCGGGACAGCGGGAAACACCATATATTTT
CAWIVGTAGNTIYF
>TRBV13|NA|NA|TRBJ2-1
TGTGCCACAACCCCCGGGAGTTCCTACAATGAGCAGTTCTTC
CATTPGSSYNEQFF
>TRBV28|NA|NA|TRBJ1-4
TGTGCCAGCAGTCAGTGGTCAACTAATGAAAAACTGTTTTTT
CASSQWSTNEKLFF
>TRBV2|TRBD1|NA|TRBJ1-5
TGTGCCAGCAGTGAAGGGTTAGCGGGGGACAGGTTCAATCAGCCCCAGCATTTT
CASSEGLAGDRFNQPQHF
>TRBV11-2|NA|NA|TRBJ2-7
TGTGCCAGCAGCTTTACCGACAGGAATGAGCAGTACTTC
CASSFTDRNEQYF